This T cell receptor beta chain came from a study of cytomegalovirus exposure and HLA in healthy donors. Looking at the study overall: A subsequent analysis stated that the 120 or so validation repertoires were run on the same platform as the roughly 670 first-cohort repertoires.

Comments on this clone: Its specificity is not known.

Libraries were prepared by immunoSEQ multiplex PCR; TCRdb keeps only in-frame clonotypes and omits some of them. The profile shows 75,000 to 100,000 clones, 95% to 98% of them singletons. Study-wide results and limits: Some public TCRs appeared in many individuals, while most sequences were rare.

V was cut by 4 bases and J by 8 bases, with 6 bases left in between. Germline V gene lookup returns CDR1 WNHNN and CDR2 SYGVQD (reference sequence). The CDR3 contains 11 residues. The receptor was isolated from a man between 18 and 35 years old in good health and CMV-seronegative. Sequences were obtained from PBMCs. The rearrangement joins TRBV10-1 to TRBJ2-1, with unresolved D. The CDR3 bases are TGCGCCAGCAGTGTCCGGGATGAGCAGTTCTTC. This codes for CASSVRDEQFF.